This TCR beta chain comes out of a study of blood T cell repertoires in COVID-19. Across the whole study: The United States, Italy and Spain provided the acute and convalescent COVID-19 samples. T cells, B-cell-depleted T cells, or PBMCs supplied cDNA or gDNA.

Looked up from germline, CDR1 is SGHNT and CDR2 is YENEEA. The V and J ends lost 2 bases and 6 bases respectively, with 10 bases between them. This CDR3 region has 13 residues. In the authors' workflow: Reference gene primers were amplified, and this amplification served to estimate nucleated cell counts. Assay: immunoSEQ multiplex PCR; the TCRdb copy retains only in-frame clones and omits some. Clone size and V and J calls were adopted from that table, with D and trimming inferred from the DNA. The profile shows some 30,000 clones, roughly 84% of them singletons. This clone was detected once. The sequence came from a man older than 75 with active COVID-19. Sequenced material: peripheral blood. This chain uses TRBV11-3 with TRBJ1-1; the D is unclear. In DNA form, the CDR3 reads TGTGCCAGCAGCTTATACGGGGAAGCTGAAGCTTTCTTT. The encoded protein is CASSLYGEAEAFF.